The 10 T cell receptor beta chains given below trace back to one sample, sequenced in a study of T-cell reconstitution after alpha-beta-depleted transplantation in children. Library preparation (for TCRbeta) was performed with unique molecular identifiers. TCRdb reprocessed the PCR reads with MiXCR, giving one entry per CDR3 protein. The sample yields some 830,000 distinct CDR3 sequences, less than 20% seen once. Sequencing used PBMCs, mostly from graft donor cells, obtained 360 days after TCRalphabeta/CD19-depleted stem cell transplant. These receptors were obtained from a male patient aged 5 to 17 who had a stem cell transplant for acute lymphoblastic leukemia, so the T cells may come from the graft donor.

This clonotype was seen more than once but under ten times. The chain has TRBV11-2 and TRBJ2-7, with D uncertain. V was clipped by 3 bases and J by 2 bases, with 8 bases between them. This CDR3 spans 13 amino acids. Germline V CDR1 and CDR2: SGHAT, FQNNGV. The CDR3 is CASSFVRTYEQYF. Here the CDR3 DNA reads TGTGCCAGCAGCTTTGTCAGAACCTACGAGCAGTACTTC.

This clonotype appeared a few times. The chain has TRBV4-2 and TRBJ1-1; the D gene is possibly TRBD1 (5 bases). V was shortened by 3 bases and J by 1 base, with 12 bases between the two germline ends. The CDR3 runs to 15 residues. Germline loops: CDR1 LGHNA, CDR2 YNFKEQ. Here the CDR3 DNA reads TGTGCCAGCAGCCAGAGTTACAGGCGGAACACTGAAGCTTTCTTT. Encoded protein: CASSQSYRRNTEAFF.

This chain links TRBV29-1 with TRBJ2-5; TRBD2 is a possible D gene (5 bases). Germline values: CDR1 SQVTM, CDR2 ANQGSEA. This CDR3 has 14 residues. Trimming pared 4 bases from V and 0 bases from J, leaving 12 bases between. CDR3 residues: CSVGSGLYQETQYF. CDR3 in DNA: TGCAGCGTTGGCTCGGGGTTGTACCAAGAGACCCAGTACTTC.

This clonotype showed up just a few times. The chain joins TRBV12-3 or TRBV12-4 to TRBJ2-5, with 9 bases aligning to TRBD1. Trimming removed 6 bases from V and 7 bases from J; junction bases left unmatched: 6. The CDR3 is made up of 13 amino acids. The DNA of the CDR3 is TGTGCCAGCAGGGGGACAGGGAATGGGACCCAGTACTTC. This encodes CASRGTGNGTQYF.

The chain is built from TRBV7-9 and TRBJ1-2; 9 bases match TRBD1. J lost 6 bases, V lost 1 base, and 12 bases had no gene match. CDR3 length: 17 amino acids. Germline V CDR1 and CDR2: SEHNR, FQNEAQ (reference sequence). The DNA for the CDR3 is TGTGCCAGCAGCTTAGTGGTGGTAAGGGACAGGGATCATGGCTACACCTTC. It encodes CASSLVVVRDRDHGYTF.

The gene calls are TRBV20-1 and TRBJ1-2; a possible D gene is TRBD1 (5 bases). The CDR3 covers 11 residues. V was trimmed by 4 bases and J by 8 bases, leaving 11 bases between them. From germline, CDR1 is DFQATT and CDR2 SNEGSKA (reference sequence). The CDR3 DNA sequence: TGCAGTGCTATCAGGGCAGGCGGCTACACCTTC. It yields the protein CSAIRAGGYTF.

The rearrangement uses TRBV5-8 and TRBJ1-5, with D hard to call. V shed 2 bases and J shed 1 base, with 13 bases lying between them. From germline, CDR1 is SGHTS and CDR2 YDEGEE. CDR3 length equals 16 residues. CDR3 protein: CASSFNTVWSNQPQHF. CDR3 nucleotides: TGTGCCAGCAGCTTTAACACTGTCTGGAGCAATCAGCCCCAGCATTTT.

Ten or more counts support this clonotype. CDR3 region: CAIRKQGLAEETQYF. The CDR3 DNA is TGTGCCATCAGGAAACAGGGACTAGCGGAAGAGACCCAGTACTTC. The chain couples TRBV10-3 to TRBJ2-5, with 11 bases identical to TRBD2. The ends lost 6 bases at V and 3 bases at J; junction bases unmatched: 6. In germline, CDR1 is ENHRY, CDR2 SYGVKD. The CDR3 runs 15 residues.

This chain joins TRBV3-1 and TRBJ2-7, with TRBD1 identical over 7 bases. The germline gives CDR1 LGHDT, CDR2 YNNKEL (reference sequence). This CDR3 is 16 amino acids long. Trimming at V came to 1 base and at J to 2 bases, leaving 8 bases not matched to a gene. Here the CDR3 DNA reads TGTGCCAGCAGCCAAGCCCCACAGGGGCTCCCCTACGAGCAGTACTTC. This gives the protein CASSQAPQGLPYEQYF.

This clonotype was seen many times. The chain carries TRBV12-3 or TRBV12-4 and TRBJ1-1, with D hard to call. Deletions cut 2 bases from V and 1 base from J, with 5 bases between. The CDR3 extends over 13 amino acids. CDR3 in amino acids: CASSLIRNTEAFF. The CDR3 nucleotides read TGTGCCAGCAGTTTAATCAGGAACACTGAAGCTTTCTTT.